The rows below give T cell receptor beta chains drawn from one sample of a study of cytomegalovirus exposure and HLA in healthy donors. Libraries were prepared by immunoSEQ multiplex PCR; TCRdb keeps only in-frame clonotypes and omits some of them. Among approximately 100,000 clones listed, around 62% were seen once. The sequenced sample consisted of PBMCs. Receptors were obtained from a young man in good health and CMV-seropositive. The CDR3 runs from the conserved cysteine through the conserved F or W. D genes are given only for firm matches. Expanded clones are given a class, and other clones once, few, many or no size at all.

J gene: TRBJ2-2
V gene: TRBV2
D gene: -
clone size: -
CDR3 protein: CASRVGRIGNTGELFF
CDR3 DNA: TGTGCCAGCAGGGTTGGTCGTATCGGTAACACCGGGGAGCTGTTTTTT

J gene: TRBJ2-4
V gene: TRBV27
D gene: TRBD1
clone size: -
CDR3 protein: CASSSDRGAKNIQYF
CDR3 DNA: TGTGCCAGCAGTTCGGACAGGGGAGCCAAAAACATTCAGTACTTC

J gene: TRBJ1-1
V gene: TRBV19
D gene: -
clone size: -
CDR3 protein: CASSLLGSTEAFF
CDR3 DNA: TGTGCCAGTAGTCTCCTAGGTAGCACTGAAGCTTTCTTT

J gene: TRBJ1-2
V gene: TRBV4-2
D gene: -
clone size: -
CDR3 protein: CASSQDNNGYTF
CDR3 DNA: TGTGCCAGCAGCCAAGATAACAATGGCTACACCTTC

J gene: TRBJ2-7
V gene: TRBV28
D gene: -
clone size: -
CDR3 protein: CASSLGYEQYF
CDR3 DNA: TGTGCCAGCAGCCTAGGTTACGAGCAGTACTTC

J gene: TRBJ2-1
V gene: TRBV5-4
D gene: TRBD2
clone size: -
CDR3 protein: CASSLNIAGVWFF
CDR3 DNA: TGTGCCAGCAGCTTGAATATCGCGGGGGTTTGGTTCTTC

J gene: TRBJ1-4
V gene: TRBV7-9
D gene: TRBD1
clone size: few
CDR3 protein: CASSHGTVRNEKLFF
CDR3 DNA: TGTGCCAGCAGCCACGGGACAGTCCGTAATGAAAAACTGTTTTTT

J gene: TRBJ2-5
V gene: TRBV7-6
D gene: TRBD1
clone size: -
CDR3 protein: CAAGGNQETQYF
CDR3 DNA: TGTGCCGCAGGGGGAAACCAAGAGACCCAGTACTTC

J gene: TRBJ2-2
V gene: TRBV18
D gene: -
clone size: once
CDR3 protein: CASSRQAYTGELFF
CDR3 DNA: TGTGCCAGCTCCCGACAGGCGTACACCGGGGAGCTGTTTTTT

J gene: TRBJ2-1
V gene: TRBV19
D gene: TRBD2
clone size: once
CDR3 protein: CASSLAGGGSEQFF
CDR3 DNA: TGTGCCAGTAGTCTGGCGGGGGGCGGAAGTGAGCAGTTCTTC

J gene: TRBJ1-1
V gene: TRBV11-3
D gene: -
clone size: -
CDR3 protein: CASSPSGYTEAFF
CDR3 DNA: TGTGCCAGCAGCCCCTCAGGGTACACTGAAGCTTTCTTT

J gene: TRBJ2-1
V gene: TRBV5-1
D gene: -
clone size: few
CDR3 protein: CASSFWGGAAYNEQFF
CDR3 DNA: TGCGCCAGCAGCTTTTGGGGGGGGGCCGCCTACAATGAGCAGTTCTTC

J gene: TRBJ1-6
V gene: TRBV2
D gene: TRBD1
clone size: -
CDR3 protein: CASSAGTGNSPLHF
CDR3 DNA: TGTGCCAGCAGCGCAGGGACAGGCAATTCACCCCTCCACTTT

J gene: TRBJ1-3
V gene: TRBV11-2
D gene: TRBD1
clone size: once
CDR3 protein: CASSWTGQEDTIYF
CDR3 DNA: TGTGCCAGCAGCTGGACGGGACAGGAAGACACCATATATTTT

J gene: TRBJ2-2
V gene: TRBV5-1
D gene: -
clone size: few
CDR3 protein: CASSLDRMAGELFF
CDR3 DNA: TGCGCCAGCAGCTTGGACAGGATGGCCGGGGAGCTGTTTTTT

J gene: TRBJ2-7
V gene: TRBV9
D gene: TRBD1
clone size: -
CDR3 protein: CASSAGIDRGRDPYEQYF
CDR3 DNA: TGTGCCAGCAGCGCGGGAATAGACAGGGGGCGCGATCCCTACGAGCAGTACTTC

J gene: TRBJ1-3
V gene: TRBV5-6
D gene: -
clone size: -
CDR3 protein: CASSRTVDFSGNTIYF
CDR3 DNA: TGTGCCAGCAGCAGAACTGTGGACTTCTCTGGAAACACCATATATTTT

J gene: TRBJ2-3
V gene: TRBV5-5
D gene: -
clone size: few
CDR3 protein: CASSLWGGTDTQYF
CDR3 DNA: TGTGCCAGCAGTCTTTGGGGGGGCACAGATACGCAGTATTTT

J gene: TRBJ2-3
V gene: TRBV2
D gene: TRBD2
clone size: few
CDR3 protein: CASSERASGGTDTQYF
CDR3 DNA: TGTGCCAGCAGCGAACGGGCTAGCGGGGGCACAGATACGCAGTATTTT

J gene: TRBJ2-1
V gene: TRBV7-2
D gene: TRBD2
clone size: -
CDR3 protein: CASSLATLLAGGWNEQFF
CDR3 DNA: TGTGCCAGCAGCTTAGCAACCCTACTAGCGGGGGGTTGGAATGAGCAGTTCTTC

J gene: TRBJ1-2
V gene: TRBV6-1
D gene: -
clone size: -
CDR3 protein: CASSEYRSIYGYTF
CDR3 DNA: TGTGCCAGCAGTGAATATCGGAGTATCTATGGCTACACCTTC

J gene: TRBJ1-6
V gene: TRBV7-6
D gene: -
clone size: -
CDR3 protein: CASSLTFDYNSPLHF
CDR3 DNA: TGTGCCAGCAGCCTAACTTTCGACTATAATTCACCCCTCCACTTT

J gene: TRBJ2-3
V gene: TRBV19
D gene: -
clone size: few
CDR3 protein: CASSILGAPDTQYF
CDR3 DNA: TGTGCCAGTAGTATACTAGGAGCGCCAGATACGCAGTATTTT

J gene: TRBJ2-7
V gene: TRBV6-5
D gene: TRBD2
clone size: -
CDR3 protein: CASSRPGAGAYEQYF
CDR3 DNA: TGTGCCAGCAGTCGCCCGGGAGCGGGAGCCTACGAGCAGTACTTC

J gene: TRBJ2-1
V gene: TRBV28
D gene: TRBD2
clone size: -
CDR3 protein: CASSLFERTSSYNEQFF
CDR3 DNA: TGTGCCAGCAGTTTATTTGAGCGGACTAGCTCCTACAATGAGCAGTTCTTC

J gene: TRBJ2-2
V gene: TRBV2
D gene: TRBD2
clone size: -
CDR3 protein: CASSELAGGTGELFF
CDR3 DNA: TGTGCCAGCAGTGAACTAGCGGGGGGAACCGGGGAGCTGTTTTTT

J gene: TRBJ1-1
V gene: TRBV19
D gene: TRBD1
clone size: -
CDR3 protein: CASRGQGSSAMNTEAFF
CDR3 DNA: TGTGCCAGTAGGGGACAGGGGAGTTCGGCCATGAACACTGAAGCTTTCTTT

J gene: TRBJ2-1
V gene: TRBV7-2
D gene: -
clone size: -
CDR3 protein: CASSLARAGSNEQFF
CDR3 DNA: TGTGCCAGCAGCTTAGCCCGAGCAGGGTCCAATGAGCAGTTCTTC

J gene: TRBJ1-2
V gene: TRBV27
D gene: TRBD1
clone size: -
CDR3 protein: CASRTQGETGYTF
CDR3 DNA: TGTGCCAGCCGAACACAGGGGGAAACGGGCTACACCTTC

J gene: TRBJ1-2
V gene: TRBV19
D gene: TRBD1
clone size: -
CDR3 protein: CASKLSGQHGYTF
CDR3 DNA: TGTGCCAGTAAACTGTCGGGACAGCATGGCTACACCTTC

J gene: TRBJ2-2
V gene: TRBV7-6
D gene: TRBD2
clone size: -
CDR3 protein: CASSPGTSGWETTGELFF
CDR3 DNA: TGTGCCAGCAGCCCCGGGACTAGCGGGTGGGAGACCACCGGGGAGCTGTTTTTT

J gene: TRBJ1-4
V gene: TRBV9
D gene: -
clone size: -
CDR3 protein: CASSELMNPTLEKLFF
CDR3 DNA: TGTGCCAGCAGCGAGCTCATGAACCCCACCCTAGAAAAACTGTTTTTT

J gene: TRBJ2-7
V gene: TRBV7-8
D gene: TRBD1
clone size: -
CDR3 protein: CASSFPGTESYEQYF
CDR3 DNA: TGTGCCAGCAGCTTCCCCGGGACAGAGTCCTACGAGCAGTACTTC

J gene: TRBJ2-5
V gene: TRBV7-6
D gene: -
clone size: -
CDR3 protein: CASSLERPAGTQYF
CDR3 DNA: TGTGCCAGCAGCTTAGAGCGGCCAGCTGGGACCCAGTACTTC

J gene: TRBJ2-4
V gene: TRBV7-2
D gene: -
clone size: -
CDR3 protein: CASSLDEGWNIQYF
CDR3 DNA: TGTGCCAGCAGCTTAGATGAGGGTTGGAACATTCAGTACTTC

J gene: TRBJ1-5
V gene: TRBV10-3
D gene: TRBD1
clone size: -
CDR3 protein: CAISENQGEQPQHF
CDR3 DNA: TGTGCCATCAGTGAAAACCAGGGGGAACAGCCCCAGCATTTT

J gene: TRBJ2-1
V gene: TRBV19
D gene: -
clone size: -
CDR3 protein: CASSISGGSVQFF
CDR3 DNA: TGTGCCAGTAGTATATCCGGAGGGTCGGTGCAGTTCTTC

J gene: TRBJ2-7
V gene: TRBV6-5
D gene: -
clone size: -
CDR3 protein: CASSPPGGTDEQYF
CDR3 DNA: TGTGCCAGCAGTCCCCCCGGAGGAACGGACGAGCAGTACTTC

J gene: TRBJ1-2
V gene: TRBV29-1
D gene: -
clone size: -
CDR3 protein: CSVEPAEDYGYTF
CDR3 DNA: TGCAGCGTTGAACCCGCCGAGGACTATGGCTACACCTTC

J gene: TRBJ1-2
V gene: TRBV30
D gene: -
clone size: -
CDR3 protein: CAWSAQDYGYTF
CDR3 DNA: TGTGCCTGGAGTGCACAGGACTATGGCTACACCTTC